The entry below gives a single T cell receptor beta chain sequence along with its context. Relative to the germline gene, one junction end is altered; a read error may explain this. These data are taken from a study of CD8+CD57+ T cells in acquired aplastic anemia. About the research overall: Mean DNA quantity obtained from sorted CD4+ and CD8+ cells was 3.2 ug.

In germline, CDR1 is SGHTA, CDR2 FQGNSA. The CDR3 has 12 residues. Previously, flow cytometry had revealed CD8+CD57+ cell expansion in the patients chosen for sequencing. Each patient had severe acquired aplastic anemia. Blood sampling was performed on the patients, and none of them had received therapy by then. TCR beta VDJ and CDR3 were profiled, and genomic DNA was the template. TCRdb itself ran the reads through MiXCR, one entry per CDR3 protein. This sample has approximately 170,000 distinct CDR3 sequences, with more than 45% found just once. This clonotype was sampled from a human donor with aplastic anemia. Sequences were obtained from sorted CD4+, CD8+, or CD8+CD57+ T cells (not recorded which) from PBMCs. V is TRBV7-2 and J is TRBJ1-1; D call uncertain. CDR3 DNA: TGTGCCTCCACCCTGAAGAACACTGGAGCTTTCTTT. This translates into CASTLKNTGAFF.